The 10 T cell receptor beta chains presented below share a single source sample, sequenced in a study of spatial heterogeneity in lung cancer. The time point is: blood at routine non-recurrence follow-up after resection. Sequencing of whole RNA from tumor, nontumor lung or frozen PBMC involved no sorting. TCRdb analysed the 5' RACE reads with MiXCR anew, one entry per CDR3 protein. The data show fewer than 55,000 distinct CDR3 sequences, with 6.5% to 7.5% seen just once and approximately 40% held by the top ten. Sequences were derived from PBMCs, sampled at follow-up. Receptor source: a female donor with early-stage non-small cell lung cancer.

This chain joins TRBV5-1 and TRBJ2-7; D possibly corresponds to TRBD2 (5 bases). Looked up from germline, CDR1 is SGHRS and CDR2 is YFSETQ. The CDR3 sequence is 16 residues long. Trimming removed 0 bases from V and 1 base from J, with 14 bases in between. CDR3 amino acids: CASSLGEADSSYEQYF. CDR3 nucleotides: TGCGCCAGCAGCTTGGGAGAGGCGGACTCTTCCTACGAGCAGTACTTC. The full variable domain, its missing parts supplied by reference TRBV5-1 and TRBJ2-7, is KAGVTQTPRYLIKTRGQQVTLSCSPISGHRSVSWYQQTPGQGLQFLFEYFSETQRNKGNFPGRFSGRQFSNSRSEMNVSTLELGDSALYLCASSLGEADSSYEQYFGPGTRLTVT.

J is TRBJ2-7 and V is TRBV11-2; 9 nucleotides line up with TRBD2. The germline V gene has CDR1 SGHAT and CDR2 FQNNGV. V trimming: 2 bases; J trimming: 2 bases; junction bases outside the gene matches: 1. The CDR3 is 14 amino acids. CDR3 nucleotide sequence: TGTGCCAGCAGCTTACTAGCGGGGACCTACGAGCAGTACTTC. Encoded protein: CASSLLAGTYEQYF. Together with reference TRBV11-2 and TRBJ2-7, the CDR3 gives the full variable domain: EAGVAQSPRYKIIEKRQSVAFWCNPISGHATLYWYQQILGQGPKLLIQFQNNGVVDDSQLPKDRFSAERLKGVDSTLKIQPAKLEDSAVYLCASSLLAGTYEQYFGPGTRLTVT.

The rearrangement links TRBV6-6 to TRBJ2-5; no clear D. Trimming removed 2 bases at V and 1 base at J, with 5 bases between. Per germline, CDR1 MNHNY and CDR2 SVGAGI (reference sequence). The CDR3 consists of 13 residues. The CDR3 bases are TGTGCCAGCAGTTACCGGACCCAAGAGACCCAGTACTTC. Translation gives CASSYRTQETQYF.

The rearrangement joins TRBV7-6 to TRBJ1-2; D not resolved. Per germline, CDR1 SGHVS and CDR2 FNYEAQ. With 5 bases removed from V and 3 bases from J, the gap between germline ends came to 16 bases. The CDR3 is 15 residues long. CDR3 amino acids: CASSPSPSSDYGYTF. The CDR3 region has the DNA TGTGCCAGCAGCCCCAGTCCATCATCGGACTATGGCTACACCTTC.

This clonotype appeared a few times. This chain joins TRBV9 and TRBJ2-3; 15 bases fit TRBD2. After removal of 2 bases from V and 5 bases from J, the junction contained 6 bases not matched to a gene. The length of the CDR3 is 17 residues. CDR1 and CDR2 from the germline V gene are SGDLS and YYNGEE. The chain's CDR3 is CASSVGTSGGMVDTQYF. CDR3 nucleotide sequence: TGTGCCAGCAGCGTTGGGACTAGCGGGGGGATGGTAGATACGCAGTATTTT.

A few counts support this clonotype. CDR3 protein: CASSQRMGYEQYF. CDR3 DNA sequence: TGTGCCAGCAGCCAACGGATGGGATACGAGCAGTACTTC. The chain combines TRBV11-3 with TRBJ2-7; no reliable D call. The CDR3 consists of 13 residues. The germline CDR1 and CDR2 sequences are SGHNT and YENEEA. Trimming took off 5 bases at V and 4 bases at J, with 12 bases between the two ends.

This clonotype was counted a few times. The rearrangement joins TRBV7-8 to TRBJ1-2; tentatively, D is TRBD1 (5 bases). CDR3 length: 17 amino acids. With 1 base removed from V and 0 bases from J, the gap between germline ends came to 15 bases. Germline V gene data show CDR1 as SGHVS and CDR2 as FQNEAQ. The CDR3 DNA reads TGTGCCAGCAGCTTAGAGGAGGGGATGGTTCCTAACTATGGCTACACCTTC. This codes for CASSLEEGMVPNYGYTF.

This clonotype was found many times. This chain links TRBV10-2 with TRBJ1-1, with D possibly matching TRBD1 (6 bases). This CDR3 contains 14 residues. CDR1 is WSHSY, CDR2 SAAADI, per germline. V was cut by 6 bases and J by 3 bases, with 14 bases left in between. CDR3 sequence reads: CASRLWGADTEAFF. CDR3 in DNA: TGCGCCAGCAGGTTATGGGGGGCTGACACTGAAGCTTTCTTT.

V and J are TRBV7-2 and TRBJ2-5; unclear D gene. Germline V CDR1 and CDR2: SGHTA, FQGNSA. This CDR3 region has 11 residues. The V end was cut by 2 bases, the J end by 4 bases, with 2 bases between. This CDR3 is CASSLIETQYF. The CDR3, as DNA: TGTGCCAGCAGCTTAATAGAGACCCAGTACTTC. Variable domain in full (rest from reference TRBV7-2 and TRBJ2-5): GAGVSQSPSNKVTEKGKDVELRCDPISGHTALYWYRQSLGQGLEFLIYFQGNSAPDKSGLPSDRFSAERTGGSVSTLTIQRTQQEDSAVYLCASSLIETQYFGPGTRLLVL.

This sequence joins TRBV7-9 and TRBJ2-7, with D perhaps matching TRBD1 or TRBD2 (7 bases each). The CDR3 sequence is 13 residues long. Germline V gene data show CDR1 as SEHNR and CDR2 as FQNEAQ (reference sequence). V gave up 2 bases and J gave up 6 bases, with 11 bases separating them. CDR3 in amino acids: CASSLSGGAEQYF. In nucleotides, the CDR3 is TGTGCCAGCAGCTTATCAGGGGGGGCCGAGCAGTACTTC.